A single sample gave rise to the 11 T cell receptor beta chains below, sequenced in a study of blood T cell repertoires in COVID-19. TCRdb's copy holds only in-frame clones and misses some; the assay was immunoSEQ multiplex PCR. This sample has fewer than 300,000 clones, with 85% found just once. What was sequenced was peripheral blood. The source of these receptors is a man between 50 and 59 years old with active or convalescent COVID-19.

Remarks on this clone: Other DNA sequences within the sample encode an identical CDR3. The J gene is TRBJ2-1, the V gene TRBV12-3 or TRBV12-4; D is perhaps TRBD2 (5 bases). There are 11 residues in the CDR3. With 4 bases removed from V and 8 bases from J, the gap between germline ends came to 6 bases. CDR3 DNA sequence: TGTGCCAGCAGTTCCGGGGATGAGCAGTTCTTC. It encodes CASSSGDEQFF.

This rearrangement joins TRBV27 to TRBJ2-1; TRBD2 matches at 8 bases. The CDR3 is 15 amino acids. V trimming: 3 bases; J trimming: 10 bases; junction bases outside the gene matches: 11. Germline loops: CDR1 MNHEY, CDR2 SMNVEV (reference sequence). The CDR3 protein is CASSFGGLEGYEQFF. The CDR3 coding sequence is TGTGCCAGCAGTTTCGGGGGACTAGAAGGCTACGAGCAGTTCTTC.

CDR3 amino acids: CASTRAVAGVGYEQYF. For the CDR3, the DNA is TGTGCCAGCACTCGGGCGGTGGCGGGCGTCGGGTACGAGCAGTACTTC. V and J are TRBV5-6 and TRBJ2-7; the D gene is possibly TRBD2 (5 bases). The CDR3 length is 16 residues. V was shortened by 6 bases and J by 4 bases, with 23 bases between the two germline ends. The germline CDR1 and CDR2 sequences are SGHDT and YYEEEE.

The gene calls are TRBV6-5 and TRBJ2-1; 9 bases fit TRBD2. CDR1 and CDR2 (germline): MNHEY, SVGAGI. The CDR3 covers 15 residues. V dropped 7 bases and J dropped 9; count of bases not matched to a gene: 13. CDR3 DNA sequence: TGTGCCAGCACCGTCGTTAGCGGGGGTCGGGTTGAGCAGTTCTTC. Its protein is CASTVVSGGRVEQFF.

This clone was seen only a few times. The gene calls are TRBV28 and TRBJ1-4; D may be TRBD1 (5 bases). Germline CDR1 reads MDHEN; CDR2 reads SYDVKM. Trimming removed 6 bases from V and 2 bases from J, with 10 bases in between. The CDR3 loop spans 14 amino acids. CDR3 amino acids: CASRTQATNEKLFF. The DNA for the CDR3 is TGTGCCAGCAGGACACAGGCCACTAATGAAAAACTGTTTTTT.

V usage is TRBV29-1 and J usage is TRBJ1-2; no clear D. The ends were cut back, 6 bases at V and 3 bases at J, with 8 bases in the middle. The CDR3 has 11 amino acids. Per germline, CDR1 SQVTM and CDR2 ANQGSEA. DNA for the CDR3: TGCAGCGTCGCCGGAGACTATGGCTACACCTTC. It specifies CSVAGDYGYTF.

The chain combines TRBV24-1 with TRBJ2-1; tentatively, D is TRBD2 (5 bases). Germline CDR1 is KGHDR and CDR2 is SFDVKD. The V end was cut by 0 bases, the J end by 7 bases, with 6 bases between. This CDR3 region has 13 residues. CDR3 in DNA: TGTGCCACCAGTGATTTGACGGGAAATGAGCAGTTCTTC. This codes for CATSDLTGNEQFF.

The gene calls are TRBV19 and TRBJ2-3, with D perhaps TRBD2 (6 bases). The CDR3 is 18 amino acids. Germline values: CDR1 LNHDA, CDR2 SQIVND (reference sequence). Trimming left V 5 bases short and J 1 base short, with 22 bases between. The CDR3 DNA reads as TGTGCCAGTAGTCTGGGGGTATTTACGGGAGTTGGCACAGATACGCAGTATTTT. This sequence encodes CASSLGVFTGVGTDTQYF.

This chain joins TRBV20-1 and TRBJ1-5; 8 nucleotides agree with TRBD1. Germline V gives CDR1 DFQATT, CDR2 SNEGSKA (reference sequence). Trimming at V came to 3 bases and at J to 4 bases, leaving 8 bases not matched to a gene. The length of the CDR3 is 15 residues. The DNA of the CDR3 is TGCAGTGCTAGTGGCCGGGACAGGTCAAATCAGCCCCAGCATTTT. Protein: CSASGRDRSNQPQHF.

The chain recombines TRBV4-3 with TRBJ2-5; D gene unclear. With 0 bases removed from V and 3 bases from J, the gap between germline ends came to 11 bases. There are 15 residues in the CDR3. Germline CDR1 is LGHNA and CDR2 is YSLEER. CDR3 nucleotide sequence: TGCGCCAGCAGCCAAGATCAACAAAATAAAGAGACCCAGTACTTC. This encodes CASSQDQQNKETQYF.

As DNA, the CDR3 is TGTGCCAGCAGTCCCGACAGGCAATCCACCGGGGAGCTGTTTTTT. Amino acids: CASSPDRQSTGELFF. The chain combines TRBV7-3 with TRBJ2-2, with a possible D match to TRBD1 (6 bases). CDR1 is SGHTA and CDR2 is FQGTGA in the germline V gene. There are 15 residues in the CDR3. V was pared by 6 bases and J by 4 bases, with 15 bases between.